The source of this T cell receptor beta chain is a study of control samples from healthy donors and cancer patients (TCRdb year 2020). In regard to this clone: The antigen this receptor binds is unknown. No base qualities exist here, and no much larger clone lies one base off it.

From the cysteine through the phenylalanine, the CDR3 covers 17 amino acids. Only CDR3 DNA remains: 51 bases, in frame from the first base. Between the V and J ends, shortened by 6 bases and 0 bases respectively, the junction contains 17 bases. CDR1 is given as KGHSH and CDR2 as LQKENI, both from the germline V gene. Library construction relied on the immunoSEQ multiplex PCR assay. Not all clones reach the TCRdb copy of this immuneACCESS table, which keeps in-frame sequences only. Checked studies attribute under half of the gap to unresolved V genes and leave the rest unexplained. In this sample the table shows about 120,000 clones, about 87% of which occur a single time. The ten largest clones take up roughly an eighth of the sample.

The sequence was obtained from a young man in good health. Sequencing input: blood. The sequence joins TRBV18 to TRBJ2-2; no D gene is confidently identified. This receptor has the CDR3 CASSPNTLVANTGELFF. The DNA sequence is TGTGCCAGCTCCCCGAACACGCTCGTCGCGAACACCGGGGAGCTGTTTTTT.